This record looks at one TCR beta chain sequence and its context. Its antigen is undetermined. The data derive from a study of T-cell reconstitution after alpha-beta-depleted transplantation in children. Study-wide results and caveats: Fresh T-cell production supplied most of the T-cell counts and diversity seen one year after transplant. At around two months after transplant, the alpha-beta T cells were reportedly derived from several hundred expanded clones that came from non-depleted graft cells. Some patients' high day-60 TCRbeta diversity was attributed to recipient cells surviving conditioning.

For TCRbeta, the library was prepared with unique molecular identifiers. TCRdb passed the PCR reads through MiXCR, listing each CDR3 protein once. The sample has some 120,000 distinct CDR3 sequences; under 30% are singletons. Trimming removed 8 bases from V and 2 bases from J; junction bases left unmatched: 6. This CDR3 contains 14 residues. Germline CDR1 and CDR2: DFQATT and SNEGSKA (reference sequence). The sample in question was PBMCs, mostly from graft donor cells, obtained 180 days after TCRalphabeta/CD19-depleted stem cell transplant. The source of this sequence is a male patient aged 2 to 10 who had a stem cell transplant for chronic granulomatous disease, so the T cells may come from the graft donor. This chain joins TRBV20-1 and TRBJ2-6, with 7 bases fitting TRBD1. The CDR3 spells CSTETGPGANVLTF. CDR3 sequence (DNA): TGCAGTACGGAGACAGGGCCTGGGGCCAACGTCCTGACTTTC.